The 8 T cell receptor beta chains reported below all come from one sample, sequenced in a study of shared clonotypes between healthy human individuals. Using immunoSEQ multiplex PCR, the repertoire was profiled, and TCRdb retains in-frame clones only, with some absent. The table records roughly 700,000 clones, 90% of them present only once. Sequences were obtained from memory CD8+ T cells from PBMCs. Subset noted: CD45RO+ cells pooled with CCR7-negative TemRA cells. The receptors were sampled from a man aged 18 to 29 in good health. Some clones in this sample may be carry-over from other donors' samples.

This sequence joins TRBV6-5 and TRBJ2-7; D gene ambiguous. V shed 6 bases and J shed 6 bases, with 18 bases lying between them. Germline lookup yields CDR1 MNHEY and CDR2 SVGAGI. The CDR3 is 14 residues long. The CDR3 region is CASSPSQDGLEQYF. For the CDR3, the DNA is TGTGCCAGCAGCCCTTCCCAGGATGGCCTCGAGCAGTACTTC.

V usage is TRBV7-9 and J usage is TRBJ2-5; 7 nucleotides align to TRBD2. Germline CDR1 and CDR2: SEHNR and FQNEAQ (reference sequence). V dropped 5 bases and J dropped 2; count of bases not matched to a gene: 17. The CDR3 totals 18 residues. CDR3 region: CASSPGLRGGTYQETQYF. CDR3 in DNA: TGTGCCAGCAGCCCCGGGTTAAGGGGAGGGACCTATCAAGAGACCCAGTACTTC.

This chain links TRBV7-8 with TRBJ2-7, with 7 bases lining up with TRBD2. This CDR3 is 15 amino acids long. CDR1 and CDR2 (germline): SGHVS, FQNEAQ. V shed 8 bases, J shed 1 base, and the junction held 11 bases outside the gene matches. The CDR3 spells CASSIGPGRSYEQYF. The CDR3 region has the DNA TGTGCCAGCTCTATAGGGCCCGGGAGGTCCTACGAGCAGTACTTC.

This clone was observed once. The chain links TRBV19 to TRBJ1-2, with TRBD1 matching over 7 bases. Germline-derived CDR1 and CDR2 are LNHDA and SQIVND (reference sequence). V was pared by 4 bases and J by 0 bases, with 5 bases of the junction left unmatched. This CDR3 has 15 residues. CDR3 DNA sequence: TGTGCCAGTAGTACCCCCAGGGGGGCTAACTATGGCTACACCTTC. Translated, it gives CASSTPRGANYGYTF.

As to this clone: Other nucleotide sequences from this sample produce the same CDR3. The V call is TRBV5-6, the J call TRBJ2-5; D may correspond to TRBD1 or TRBD2 (5 bases each). Germline CDR1 SGHDT, CDR2 YYEEEE. Trimming pared 3 bases from V and 5 bases from J, leaving 26 bases between. There are 18 residues in the CDR3. The CDR3 DNA follows: TGTGCCAGCAGCTCATCGATTACACAGGTGTGGAGAGGGGAGACCCAGTACTTC. Its protein product is CASSSSITQVWRGETQYF.

The CDR3 region is CASSGGFRTGELFF. The CDR3 DNA sequence: TGTGCCAGCAGCGGAGGGTTTCGGACCGGGGAGCTGTTTTTT. The V gene is TRBV7-9, the J gene TRBJ2-2, with TRBD2 as a possible D gene (6 bases). Trimming pared 5 bases from V and 5 bases from J, leaving 12 bases between. The CDR3 sequence is 14 residues long. Looked up from germline, CDR1 is SEHNR and CDR2 is FQNEAQ (reference sequence).

V gene TRBV4-2 combines with J gene TRBJ2-5, with D maybe TRBD2 (6 bases). The DNA end lines up better with TRBJ2-7; the J call may be wrong. The CDR3 is made up of 16 amino acids. The germline CDR1 and CDR2 sequences are LGHNA and YNFKEQ. In DNA, the CDR3 is TGTGCCAGCAGCCAAGACGGAGGGGAAAGCTCCTACGAGCAGTACTTC. Translating it yields CASSQDGGESSYEQYF.

The chain joins TRBV27 to TRBJ2-1; 7 bases line up with TRBD1. The CDR3 sequence is 12 residues long. Germline CDR1 MNHEY, CDR2 SMNVEV (reference sequence). V lost 6 bases to trimming and J lost 9 bases; unmatched junction nucleotides: 5. The CDR3 DNA reads as TGTGCCAGCAGCGACAGGGCAGGTGAGCAGTTCTTC. Its translation: CASSDRAGEQFF.